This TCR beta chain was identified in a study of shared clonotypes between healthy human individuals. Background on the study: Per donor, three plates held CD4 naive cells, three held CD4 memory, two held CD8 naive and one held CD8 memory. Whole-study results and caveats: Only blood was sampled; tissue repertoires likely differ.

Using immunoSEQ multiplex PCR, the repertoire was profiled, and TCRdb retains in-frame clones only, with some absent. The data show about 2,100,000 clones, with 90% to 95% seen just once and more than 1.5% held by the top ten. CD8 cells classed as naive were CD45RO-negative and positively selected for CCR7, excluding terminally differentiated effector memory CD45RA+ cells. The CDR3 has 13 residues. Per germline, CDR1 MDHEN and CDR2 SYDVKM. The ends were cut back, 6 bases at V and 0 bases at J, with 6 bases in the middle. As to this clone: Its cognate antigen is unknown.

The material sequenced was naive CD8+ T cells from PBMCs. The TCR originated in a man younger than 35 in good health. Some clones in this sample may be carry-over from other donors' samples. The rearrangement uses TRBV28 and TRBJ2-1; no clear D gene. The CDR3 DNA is TGTGCCAGCAGGAGCCCCTCCTACAATGAGCAGTTCTTC. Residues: CASRSPSYNEQFF.